The 12 T cell receptor beta chains reported below all come from one sample, sequenced in a study of blood T cell repertoires in COVID-19. Clones were read by immunoSEQ multiplex PCR, and TCRdb kept only the in-frame ones, dropping some. The table has roughly 500,000 clones, roughly 90% seen once; the top ten hold approximately 1.8%. The sample was PBMCs or T cells enriched from blood (not recorded which). The receptors stem from a woman aged 40 to 55 who had recovered from COVID-19.

V and J are TRBV15 and TRBJ2-7; 9 bases are a match to TRBD1. This CDR3 is built from 14 residues. Germline assignment: CDR1 LNHNV and CDR2 YYDKDF (reference sequence). J gave up 5 bases and V 8 bases, and 10 bases lay outside the gene matches. CDR3 protein: CATGHVDRGDEQYF. The CDR3, as DNA: TGTGCCACCGGACACGTTGACAGGGGGGACGAGCAGTACTTC.

This rearrangement joins TRBV19 to TRBJ2-1; TRBD2 might be the D (6 bases). Trimming took 2 bases from V and 0 from J, leaving 17 bases between them. This CDR3 spans 18 amino acids. Germline V gene data show CDR1 as LNHDA and CDR2 as SQIVND (reference sequence). CDR3 residues: CASSIPSDPSSSYNEQFF. CDR3 in DNA: TGTGCCAGTAGTATACCTAGCGACCCATCTAGCTCCTACAATGAGCAGTTCTTC.

The chain employs TRBV18 and TRBJ1-1, with D possibly matching TRBD1 (6 bases). V lost 3 bases to trimming and J lost 7 bases, with 15 bases between them. The CDR3 loop spans 14 amino acids. Germline lookup yields CDR1 KGHSH and CDR2 LQKENI. The CDR3 reads CASSPPAGAGEAFF. The CDR3 coding sequence is TGTGCCAGCTCACCTCCCGCGGGGGCCGGTGAAGCTTTCTTT.

This sequence joins TRBV27 and TRBJ1-1; weak D call: TRBD1 (6 bases). This CDR3 is built from 14 residues. The V end was cut by 7 bases, the J end by 2 bases, with 14 bases between. CDR1 and CDR2 from the germline V gene are MNHEY and SMNVEV (reference sequence). The CDR3 loop reads CASTRGGTNTEAFF. The CDR3 DNA sequence: TGTGCCAGCACCAGAGGGGGAACCAACACTGAAGCTTTCTTT.

The V gene is TRBV7-8, the J gene TRBJ1-3; D not resolved. The CDR3 covers 16 residues. Trimming removed 5 bases at V and 0 bases at J, with 14 bases between. In germline, CDR1 is SGHVS, CDR2 FQNEAQ. CDR3 sequence reads: CASSNDMLYSGNTIYF. The CDR3 DNA follows: TGTGCCAGCAGCAACGACATGCTATACTCTGGAAACACCATATATTTT. The variable domain in full, with the rest retrieved from reference TRBV7-8 and TRBJ1-3, is GAGVSQSPRYKVAKRGQDVALRCDPISGHVSLFWYQQALGQGPEFLTYFQNEAQLDKSGLPSDRFFAERPEGSVSTLKIQRTQQEDSAVYLCASSNDMLYSGNTIYFGEGSWLTVV.

The chain employs TRBV6-2 or TRBV6-3 and TRBJ2-1; D gene unclear. V was trimmed by 2 bases and J by 10 bases, leaving 15 bases between them. The germline CDR1 and CDR2 sequences are MNHEY and SVGEGT. The CDR3 runs to 14 residues. CDR3 sequence: CASSYGNQAYEQFF. Here the CDR3 DNA reads TGTGCCAGCAGTTACGGCAACCAGGCATACGAGCAGTTCTTC.

The rearrangement joins TRBV28 to TRBJ2-4, with TRBD1 identical over 8 bases. The CDR3 covers 17 residues. Germline V gene sequence: CDR1 MDHEN, CDR2 SYDVKM. The trim removed 8 bases at V and 3 bases at J, leaving 15 bases unmatched. Here the CDR3 reads CASRQGPRRGNKNIQYF. As DNA, the CDR3 is TGTGCCAGCCGACAGGGGCCCCGTCGAGGTAACAAAAACATTCAGTACTTC.

With regard to this clone: Its ends do not fully match the called genes, so a read error is possible. The chain employs TRBV2 and TRBJ2-3; the match to TRBD1 covers 8 bases. The CDR3 loop spans 15 amino acids. CDR1 is SNHLY, CDR2 FYNNEI, per germline. The DNA for the CDR3 is TGTGCCAGCAGCGAAGACAGGGGCAATACAGATACGCAGTATTTT. It codes for CASSEDRGNTDTQYF.

The chain employs TRBV28 and TRBJ1-2, with D unclear. Deletions cut 3 bases from V and 4 bases from J, with 12 bases between. The CDR3 consists of 14 residues. CDR1 and CDR2 from the germline V gene are MDHEN and SYDVKM. The CDR3 loop is CASSFPAGSYGYTF. Written as DNA, the CDR3 is TGTGCCAGCAGTTTCCCTGCCGGGAGCTATGGCTACACCTTC.

This sequence joins TRBV7-8 and TRBJ2-5, with TRBD2 matching 12 bases. The CDR3 has 16 residues. With V trimmed by 5 bases and J by 5 bases, 9 bases remained unmatched. The germline V gene has CDR1 SGHVS and CDR2 FQNEAQ. Here the CDR3 DNA reads TGTGCCAGCAGCCCCCTAGCGGGAGGGCCGGGGGAGACCCAGTACTTC. It specifies CASSPLAGGPGETQYF. Full variable domain (rest looked up from reference TRBV7-8 and TRBJ2-5): GAGVSQSPRYKVAKRGQDVALRCDPISGHVSLFWYQQALGQGPEFLTYFQNEAQLDKSGLPSDRFFAERPEGSVSTLKIQRTQQEDSAVYLCASSPLAGGPGETQYFGPGTRLLVL.

V gene TRBV2 combines with J gene TRBJ2-3, with 10 bases matching TRBD2. Germline values: CDR1 SNHLY, CDR2 FYNNEI. CDR3 length: 16 amino acids. V shed 5 bases and J 2 bases; nucleotides not matched to a gene: 7. Here the CDR3 DNA reads TGTGCCAGCAGTACCGGGACTAGCGATCTCACAGATACGCAGTATTTT. Its translation is CASSTGTSDLTDTQYF.

As to this clone: At one boundary the junction diverges from the germline segment, which might be a read error. The chain is built from TRBV7-7 and TRBJ2-2; 12 bases are shared with TRBD2. Germline V CDR1 and CDR2: SSHAT, FNYEAQ (reference sequence). The CDR3 is 17 residues long. The DNA of the CDR3 is TGTGCTAGCAGCTTAGAACTAGCGGGAGGATTAACCGGGGAGCTGTTTTTT. Residues: CASSLELAGGLTGELFF.